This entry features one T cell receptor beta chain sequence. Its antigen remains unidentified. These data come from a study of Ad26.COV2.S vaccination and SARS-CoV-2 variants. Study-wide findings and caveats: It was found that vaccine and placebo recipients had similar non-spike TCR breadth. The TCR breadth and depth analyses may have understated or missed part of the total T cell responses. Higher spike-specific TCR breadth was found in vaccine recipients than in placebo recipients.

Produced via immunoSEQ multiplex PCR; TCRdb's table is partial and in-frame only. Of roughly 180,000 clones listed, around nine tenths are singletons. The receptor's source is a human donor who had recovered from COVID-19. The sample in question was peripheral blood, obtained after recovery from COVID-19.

CDR3 DNA: TGTGCCAGCAGCTTAAGGGCTGGAAACACCATATATTTT. It specifies CASSLRAGNTIYF. This sequence joins TRBV5-8 and TRBJ1-3, with no clear D. The CDR3 length is 13 residues. Trimming left V 2 bases short and J 2 bases short, with 5 bases between. Germline values: CDR1 SGHTS, CDR2 YDEGEE.